The sequence of this T cell receptor (beta chain) was determined in a study of beta chain features in type 1 diabetes. Study background: Summed over all samples, the examined sorted cells came to fewer than 120,000,000. Study-level results: The naive, central memory and Treg TCRB repertoires looked more alike in patients than they did in healthy donors. Shorter TCRB CDR3s, moderately but significantly so, marked every one of the four CD4+ subsets in Type 1 diabetes patients.

Trimming pared 5 bases from V and 1 base from J, leaving 9 bases between. The germline V gene has CDR1 LNHDA and CDR2 SQIVND (reference sequence). This CDR3 region has 13 residues. This clone turned up a few times. Its antigen remains unidentified. Every bit of the isolated RNA underwent reverse transcription, so sequencing read expressed TCRB transcripts. Data came from immunoSEQ multiplex PCR; TCRdb stores just in-frame clones and leaves some out. Of 140,000 to 150,000 clones detected, about 50% appear once; the ten largest clones hold around 0.45%. Isolation of CD4+ naive, central memory, regulatory and stem cell-like memory cells was achieved by sorting via CD45RO/CCR7/CD25/CD127/CD95/CD27.

This TCR came from a man aged 18 to 29 in good health. The rearrangement joins TRBV19 to TRBJ2-7; no definite D call. The specimen sequenced was Tregs from blood. The CDR3 protein is CASSGTLSYEQYF. The DNA for the CDR3 is TGTGCCAGTAGTGGAACACTATCCTACGAGCAGTACTTC.